The clone carrying this TCR beta chain is deemed medium-sized. Its antigen is unknown. The source of the sample is a study of spatial heterogeneity in lung cancer. General study points: Expanded intratumoral alpha and beta TCR counts tracked tumor mutation counts.

Germline V gene sequence: CDR1 DFQATT, CDR2 SNEGSKA (reference sequence). There are 13 residues in the CDR3. Germline trimming cut 6 bases from V and 1 base from J; bases unmatched to any gene: 3. In TCRdb, the 5' RACE reads were re-called with MiXCR into one record per CDR3 protein. This table has over 25,000 distinct CDR3 sequences, approximately 7% appearing once. Time point denoted: sample taken at primary tumor resection. The J gene is TRBJ2-7, the V gene TRBV20-1; 10 nucleotides align to TRBD2. The sequencing used lung tumor tissue, collected at surgery. The TCR was taken from a male donor with early-stage non-small cell lung cancer. As DNA, the CDR3 is TGCAGTGCCAAAGCGGGGGGGTCCTACGAGCAGTACTTC. It translates to CSAKAGGSYEQYF.